This TCR beta chain was sequenced for a study of T cell clonotyping in hematopoietic cell transplantation. Study-wide context: Recipient samples before transplant were obtained post-cytoreduction. Study-level findings and limits: Pathologically expanded recipient clonotypes increased progressively from day 30 to day 180 as diversity fell. CD4 and CD8 repertoire contributions could not be separated without sorting.

This clone was recorded only once. Its specificity is unknown. Stated time point: recipient sample about 28 days before transplant, after cytoreduction. Recipient blood drawn about 28 days pretransplant and days 30, 100, 180 after. Assay: immunoSEQ multiplex PCR; the TCRdb copy retains only in-frame clones and omits some. This repertoire shows approximately 3,100 clones, approximately 94% found once; its top ten account for roughly 1.8%. The V gene's germline CDR1 is SGHTA and CDR2 FQGTGA. This CDR3 has 16 amino acids. After removal of 6 bases from V and 7 bases from J, the junction contained 12 bases not matched to a gene.

This sample comprised peripheral blood mononuclear cells, obtained before stem cell transplant. This chain connects TRBV7-3 to TRBJ2-1; 10 positions agree with TRBD2. The clonotype was recovered from a woman aged 45 to 65 with chronic myeloid leukemia. Some clones in this sample may be carry-over from other donors' samples. The CDR3 DNA sequence: TGTGCCAGCAGACCGGCCCCGGGACTAGCGCCGAATGAGCAGTTCTTC. Its protein is CASRPAPGLAPNEQFF. The variable domain in full, with the rest retrieved from reference TRBV7-3 and TRBJ2-1, is GAGVSQTPSNKVTEKGKYVELRCDPISGHTALYWYRQSLGQGPEFLIYFQGTGAADDSGLPNDRFFAVRPEGSVSTLKIQRTERGDSAVYLCASRPAPGLAPNEQFFGPGTRLTVL.